Listed below are T cell receptor beta chains from one sample, sequenced in a study of shared clonotypes between healthy human individuals. TCRdb's copy holds only in-frame clones and misses some; the assay was immunoSEQ multiplex PCR. The sample has about 380,000 clones; 96% are singletons. The sample taken for sequencing was memory CD8+ T cells sorted from blood. The receptors derive from a man aged 25-45 years in good health. Both conserved end residues are part of each CDR3. The D gene is left open where the match is weak. Size is stated for part of the rows, as once, few or many counts, or as a class when the clone is expanded.

TRBV9	.	.	TRBJ2-7	CASSSGGQAYEQYF	TGTGCCAGCAGCTCCGGAGGTCAAGCCTACGAGCAGTACTTC
TRBV18	.	.	TRBJ1-2	CASSPTANYGYTF	TGTGCCAGCTCACCCACAGCGAACTATGGCTACACCTTC
TRBV5-4	.	.	TRBJ2-1	CATTDFAYNEQFF	TGTGCCACCACGGACTTCGCCTACAATGAGCAGTTCTTC
TRBV5-1	TRBD1	.	TRBJ1-1	CASSSTGFTEAFF	TGCGCCAGCAGCTCGACAGGGTTCACTGAAGCTTTCTTT
TRBV12-5	.	.	TRBJ2-1	CASGFGTINEQFF	TGTGCTAGTGGTTTCGGTACAATCAATGAGCAGTTCTTC
TRBV6-1	TRBD1	.	TRBJ2-7	CASSEWAIQGFRYEQYF	TGTGCCAGCAGTGAATGGGCAATACAGGGGTTCCGCTACGAGCAGTACTTC
TRBV2	TRBD2	.	TRBJ2-4	CASSEGASGSNIQYF	TGTGCCAGCAGTGAAGGGGCTAGCGGGAGCAACATTCAGTACTTC
TRBV28	.	.	TRBJ2-7	CASSFPYGRSYEQYF	TGTGCCAGCAGTTTTCCTTACGGCCGCTCCTACGAGCAGTACTTC
TRBV5-1	.	.	TRBJ2-3	CASSLVYGDTQYF	TGCGCCAGCAGCTTGGTGTACGGAGATACGCAGTATTTT
TRBV29-1	TRBD1	.	TRBJ2-1	CSVVALGTGANNEQFF	TGCAGCGTTGTAGCTCTTGGGACAGGGGCCAACAATGAGCAGTTCTTC
TRBV29-1	TRBD1	.	TRBJ1-3	CSVDLQGASSGNTIYF	TGCAGCGTTGACTTACAGGGGGCCTCCTCTGGAAACACCATATATTTT
TRBV2	TRBD1	.	TRBJ1-5	CASSRQGSQPQHF	TGTGCCAGCAGCAGACAGGGGAGTCAGCCCCAGCATTTT
TRBV4-1	TRBD2	once	TRBJ2-1	CASSQGRASGRGNEQFF	TGCGCCAGCAGCCAAGGAAGGGCTAGCGGGAGGGGGAATGAGCAGTTCTTC
TRBV15	.	.	TRBJ1-5	CATSRDRGNQPQHF	TGTGCCACCAGCAGGGACCGTGGCAATCAGCCCCAGCATTTT
TRBV10-3	TRBD2	.	TRBJ2-5	CAISDLTSAGRETQYF	TGTGCCATCAGTGACCTGACTAGCGCCGGTAGGGAGACCCAGTACTTC
TRBV5-4	.	.	TRBJ2-3	CASSLTHTDTQYF	TGTGCCAGCAGCTTGACCCACACGGATACGCAGTATTTT
TRBV7-2	.	.	TRBJ1-4	CASSLMGRELFF	TGTGCCAGCAGCCTTATGGGTAGGGAACTGTTTTTT
TRBV4-2	TRBD2	.	TRBJ2-7	CASSVPGLAGGSEQYF	TGTGCCAGCAGCGTCCCGGGACTAGCGGGAGGTAGCGAGCAGTACTTC
TRBV27	TRBD1	.	TRBJ2-2	CASSSGTGGTGELFF	TGTGCCAGCAGTTCCGGGACAGGGGGCACCGGGGAGCTGTTTTTT
TRBV6-5	.	.	TRBJ1-2	CASSYKGGAHYGYTF	TGTGCCAGCAGTTACAAAGGGGGGGCGCATTATGGCTACACCTTC
TRBV5-1	.	.	TRBJ1-2	CASSLVTKDTAYGHTF	TGCGCCAGCAGCTTGGTTACCAAAGACACCGCCTATGGCCACACCTTC
TRBV2	.	once	TRBJ1-1	CASRGTNLNTEAFF	TGTGCCAGCAGGGGGACAAATCTTAACACTGAAGCTTTCTTT
TRBV2	.	.	TRBJ2-5	CASSGRTRGETQYF	TGTGCCAGCAGTGGGAGGACTAGGGGGGAGACCCAGTACTTC
TRBV7-9	.	.	TRBJ2-3	CASSLVVDTQYF	TGTGCCAGCAGCTTGGTTGTCGATACGCAGTATTTT
TRBV5-5	TRBD1	.	TRBJ1-2	CASSLEAGGGYGYTF	TGTGCCAGCAGCTTGGAGGCAGGGGGCGGCTATGGCTACACCTTC
TRBV28	.	.	TRBJ1-1	CASSFIETEAFF	TGTGCCAGCAGTTTTATAGAGACTGAAGCTTTCTTT
TRBV18	.	.	TRBJ1-1	CASSPQGGGTEAFF	TGTGCCAGCTCCCCTCAGGGAGGGGGCACTGAAGCTTTCTTT
TRBV12-1	.	once	TRBJ2-2	CASSFALCAGELFF	TGTGCCAGCAGCTTTGCGCTGTGCGCCGGGGAGCTGTTTTTT
TRBV18	.	.	TRBJ2-1	CASSPSYNEQFF	TGTGCCAGCTCACCCAGTTACAATGAGCAGTTCTTC
TRBV9	.	.	TRBJ2-3	CASSVAGTDTQYF	TGTGCCAGCAGCGTAGCGGGCACAGATACGCAGTATTTT
TRBV9	TRBD1	.	TRBJ2-3	CASADGRGQADTQYF	TGTGCCAGCGCGGACGGCAGGGGACAGGCAGATACGCAGTATTTT
TRBV2	.	.	TRBJ1-3	CASSLQVTGNTIYF	TGTGCCAGCAGCTTGCAGGTCACGGGAAACACCATATATTTT
TRBV9	.	.	TRBJ1-2	CASRGGGGPGYTF	TGTGCCAGCAGAGGAGGGGGGGGACCCGGCTACACCTTC
TRBV19	.	.	TRBJ2-5	CASSIGNRVTETQYF	TGTGCCAGTAGTATTGGGAACAGGGTGACAGAGACCCAGTACTTC
TRBV6-5	.	.	TRBJ2-7	CASRTPYEQYF	TGTGCCAGCAGGACCCCCTACGAGCAGTACTTC
TRBV30	TRBD2	.	TRBJ2-7	CAWSVFWEGAKGTYEQYF	TGTGCCTGGAGTGTATTTTGGGAGGGAGCCAAGGGTACCTACGAGCAGTACTTC
TRBV6-4	TRBD1	.	TRBJ2-4	CAKNNRGSSYIQYF	TGTGCCAAAAACAACAGGGGGTCGTCCTACATTCAGTACTTC
TRBV30	.	few	TRBJ1-1	CAWSSLWSEAFF	TGTGCCTGGAGTTCCCTCTGGAGTGAAGCTTTCTTT
TRBV2	.	.	TRBJ2-1	CASSGRKRGTNEQFF	TGTGCCAGCAGTGGGCGAAAACGTGGGACCAATGAGCAGTTCTTC
TRBV28	TRBD2	.	TRBJ2-7	CASSPPPPSGVTYEQYF	TGTGCCAGCAGTCCTCCTCCTCCTAGCGGGGTAACCTACGAGCAGTACTTC
TRBV7-6	.	.	TRBJ2-7	CASSSFQGYEQYF	TGTGCCAGCAGTTCCTTCCAAGGCTACGAGCAGTACTTC
TRBV5-6	.	.	TRBJ2-7	CASSLLTGPYEQYF	TGTGCCAGCAGCTTGCTTACGGGTCCCTACGAGCAGTACTTC
TRBV28	.	.	TRBJ2-6	CASRPKAGANVLTF	TGTGCCAGCAGGCCTAAGGCTGGGGCCAACGTCCTGACTTTC
TRBV7-9	.	once	TRBJ1-4	CASSNPGATNEKLFF	TGTGCCAGCAGCAATCCGGGTGCAACTAATGAAAAACTGTTTTTT
TRBV9	TRBD2	.	TRBJ2-1	CASSVGLAGYNEQFF	TGTGCCAGCAGCGTAGGACTAGCGGGTTACAATGAGCAGTTCTTC
TRBV27	.	.	TRBJ1-3	CASSPLDSSGNTIYF	TGTGCCAGCAGTCCCCTGGACAGCTCTGGAAACACCATATATTTT
TRBV28	.	.	TRBJ2-1	CASSPPYNEQFF	TGTGCCAGCAGTCCCCCTTACAATGAGCAGTTCTTC
TRBV6-5	.	.	TRBJ2-5	CASSGVETQYF	TGTGCCAGCAGTGGAGTGGAGACCCAGTACTTC
TRBV10-3	.	.	TRBJ1-6	CAISDGGSYNSPLHF	TGTGCCATCAGTGACGGAGGATCCTATAATTCACCCCTCCACTTT
TRBV5-4	.	once	TRBJ2-7	CASSLSMGTPYEQYF	TGTGCCAGCAGCTTGAGTATGGGAACGCCCTACGAGCAGTACTTC
TRBV6-1	.	.	TRBJ2-7	CASSEEPVARYEQYF	TGTGCCAGCAGTGAAGAGCCGGTCGCCCGCTACGAGCAGTACTTC
TRBV29-1	TRBD2	.	TRBJ2-7	CSVDDSGTSTEQYF	TGCAGCGTTGATGACTCCGGGACTAGCACCGAGCAGTACTTC
TRBV7-9	.	few	TRBJ1-5	CASSLGPPYSNQPQHF	TGTGCCAGCAGCTTAGGACCCCCTTATAGCAATCAGCCCCAGCATTTT
TRBV6-5	.	.	TRBJ1-2	CASSSQGRGNYGYTF	TGTGCCAGCAGCTCCCAGGGCCGAGGTAACTATGGCTACACCTTC